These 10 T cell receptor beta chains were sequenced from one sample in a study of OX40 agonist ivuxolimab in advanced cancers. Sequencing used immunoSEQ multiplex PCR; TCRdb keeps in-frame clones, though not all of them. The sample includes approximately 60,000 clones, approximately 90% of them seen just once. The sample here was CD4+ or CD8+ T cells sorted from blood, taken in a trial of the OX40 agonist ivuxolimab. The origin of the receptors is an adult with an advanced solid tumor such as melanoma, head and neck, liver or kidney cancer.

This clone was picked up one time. CDR3 DNA: TGTGCCAGCAGCTTAGCGGTGCTAGGTGCTGGGATCAACTATGGCTACACCTTC. This sequence encodes CASSLAVLGAGINYGYTF. This chain links TRBV7-8 with TRBJ1-2; D uncertain. Germline V gene lookup returns CDR1 SGHVS and CDR2 FQNEAQ. V was trimmed by 0 bases and J by 2 bases, leaving 19 bases between them. The CDR3 is made up of 18 amino acids.

CDR3 residues: CASSLGQGYDQPQHF. In DNA, the CDR3 is TGTGCCAGCAGCTTAGGGCAGGGATACGATCAGCCCCAGCATTTT. The chain employs TRBV7-9 and TRBJ1-5; D possibly corresponds to TRBD1 (5 bases). Germline V gene sequence: CDR1 SEHNR, CDR2 FQNEAQ (reference sequence). CDR3 length: 15 residues. V dropped 1 base and J dropped 5 bases, with 12 bases sitting between them.

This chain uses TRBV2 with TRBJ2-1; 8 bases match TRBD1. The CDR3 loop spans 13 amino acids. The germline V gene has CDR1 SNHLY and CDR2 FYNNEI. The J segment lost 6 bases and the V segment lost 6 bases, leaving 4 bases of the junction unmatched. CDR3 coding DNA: TGTGCCAGCAGGGGGACAGGATTCAATGAGCAGTTCTTC. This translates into CASRGTGFNEQFF.

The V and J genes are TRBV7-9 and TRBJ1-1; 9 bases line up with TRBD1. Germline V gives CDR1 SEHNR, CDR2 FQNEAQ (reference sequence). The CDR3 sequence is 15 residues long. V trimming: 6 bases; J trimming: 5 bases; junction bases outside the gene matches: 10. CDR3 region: CASRADRGGWTEAFF. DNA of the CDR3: TGTGCCAGCAGAGCGGACAGGGGCGGGTGGACTGAAGCTTTCTTT.

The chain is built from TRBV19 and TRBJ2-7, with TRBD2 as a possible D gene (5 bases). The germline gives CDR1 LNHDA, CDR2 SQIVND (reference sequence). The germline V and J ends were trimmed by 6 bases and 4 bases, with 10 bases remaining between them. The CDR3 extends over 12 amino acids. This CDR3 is CASSPTGYEQYF. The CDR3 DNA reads TGTGCCAGTAGCCCGACGGGATACGAGCAGTACTTC.

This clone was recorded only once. The CDR3 protein is CASSLVRGDGEQFF. As DNA, the CDR3 is TGTGCCAGCAGCTTAGTTAGGGGAGACGGTGAGCAGTTCTTC. The V call is TRBV11-2, the J call TRBJ2-1; D possibly uses TRBD1 or TRBD2 (5 bases each). This CDR3 spans 14 amino acids. From germline, CDR1 is SGHAT and CDR2 FQNNGV. V was trimmed by 1 base and J by 9 bases, leaving 13 bases between them. The whole variable domain, remainder taken from reference TRBV11-2 and TRBJ2-1, is EAGVAQSPRYKIIEKRQSVAFWCNPISGHATLYWYQQILGQGPKLLIQFQNNGVVDDSQLPKDRFSAERLKGVDSTLKIQPAKLEDSAVYLCASSLVRGDGEQFFGPGTRLTVL.

The CDR3 protein is CASSEVSANYGYTF. CDR3 sequence (DNA): TGTGCCAGCAGTGAAGTGAGCGCTAACTATGGCTACACCTTC. The chain employs TRBV6-1 and TRBJ1-2; D ambiguous. Looked up from germline, CDR1 is MNHNS and CDR2 is SASEGT. The V end lost 1 base, the J end lost 0 bases, and 6 bases lay between the germline ends. The CDR3 consists of 14 residues.

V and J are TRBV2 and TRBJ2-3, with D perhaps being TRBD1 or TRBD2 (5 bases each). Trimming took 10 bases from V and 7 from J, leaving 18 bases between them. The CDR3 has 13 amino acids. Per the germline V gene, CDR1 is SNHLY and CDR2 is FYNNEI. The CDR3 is CAIRDPLRYTQYF. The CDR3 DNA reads TGTGCCATCCGGGACCCGCTTCGGTATACGCAGTATTTT.

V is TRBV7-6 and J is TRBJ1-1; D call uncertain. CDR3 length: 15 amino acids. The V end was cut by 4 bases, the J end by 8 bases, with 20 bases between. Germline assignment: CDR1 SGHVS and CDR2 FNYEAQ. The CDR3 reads CASSSSGGWVREAFF. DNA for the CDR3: TGTGCCAGCAGCTCTTCAGGCGGGTGGGTTAGAGAAGCTTTCTTT.

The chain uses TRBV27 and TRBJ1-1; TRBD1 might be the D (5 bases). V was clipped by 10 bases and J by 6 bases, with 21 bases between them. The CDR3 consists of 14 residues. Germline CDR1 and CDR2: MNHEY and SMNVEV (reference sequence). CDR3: CATRARGSRPEAFF. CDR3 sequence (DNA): TGTGCCACCCGGGCTAGGGGCAGTCGCCCTGAAGCTTTCTTT.